The rows below give T cell receptor beta chains drawn from one sample of a study of OX40 agonist ivuxolimab in advanced cancers. Measured with immunoSEQ multiplex PCR; TCRdb has only the in-frame clones, and not every one. The sample records about 50,000 clones, about four fifths being singletons. The material was CD4+ or CD8+ T cells sorted from blood, obtained in a trial of the OX40 agonist ivuxolimab. Receptor source: an adult with an advanced solid tumor such as melanoma, head and neck, liver or kidney cancer. CDR3s include the opening cysteine and the closing phenylalanine or tryptophan. The D gene is left open where the match is weak. The size field is filled for only some rows; it gives once, few, many or a size class.

J: TRBJ1-5
V: TRBV19
D: TRBD1
size: .
DNA: TGTGCCAGCCAGTACAGGGGTGAGGATCAGCCCCAGCATTTT
CDR3: CASQYRGEDQPQHF

J: TRBJ2-2
V: TRBV4-2
D: .
size: .
DNA: TGTGCCAGCAGAAGCCCTGCGGCAGGGGTCGGCGGGGAGCTGTTTTTT
CDR3: CASRSPAAGVGGELFF

J: TRBJ2-3
V: TRBV19
D: .
size: .
DNA: TGTGCCAGTAGTATAGCCCGCAGAGATACGCAGTATTTT
CDR3: CASSIARRDTQYF

J: TRBJ2-7
V: TRBV11-2
D: .
size: once
DNA: TGTGCCAGCAGCTGGGTGGGGGACCTCCTCGGGGAGCAGTACTTC
CDR3: CASSWVGDLLGEQYF

J: TRBJ2-7
V: TRBV6-5
D: .
size: .
DNA: TGTGCCAGCAGTTTACCGTTCGTCCGGGAGGAGCAGTACTTC
CDR3: CASSLPFVREEQYF

J: TRBJ2-3
V: TRBV7-8
D: .
size: once
DNA: TGTGCCAGCAGCTCGAGGCAAGCGCAGCCCGAAGAGTTT
CDR3: CASSSRQAQPEEF

J: TRBJ1-2
V: TRBV19
D: .
size: .
DNA: TGTGCCAGTACCCCCAATGTGGGGTCGGGGATCTATGGCTACACCTTC
CDR3: CASTPNVGSGIYGYTF

J: TRBJ1-2
V: TRBV6-1
D: .
size: .
DNA: TGTGCCAGCAGTGAACCGGGGGATATCGACTATGGCTACACCTTC
CDR3: CASSEPGDIDYGYTF

J: TRBJ1-2
V: TRBV19
D: TRBD1
size: once
DNA: TGTGCCAGTAGTACTCGGTCAATTACAGGGGAGGATGGCTACACCTTC
CDR3: CASSTRSITGEDGYTF

J: TRBJ1-6
V: TRBV6-1
D: .
size: .
DNA: TGTGCCAGCAGTGTAGGGACCTTAAATTCACCCCTCCACTTT
CDR3: CASSVGTLNSPLHF

J: TRBJ2-1
V: TRBV5-6
D: .
size: .
DNA: TGTGCCAGCAGCTTTCCGGGACCCATGAACAATGAGCAGTTCTTC
CDR3: CASSFPGPMNNEQFF

J: TRBJ1-2
V: TRBV30
D: .
size: .
DNA: TGTGCCTGGAGTGTAAATTCGGTCTATGGCTACACCTTC
CDR3: CAWSVNSVYGYTF

J: TRBJ2-7
V: TRBV10-3
D: .
size: few
DNA: TGTGCCACCCAAAATGAGAGACCCTCCTACGAGCAGTACTTC
CDR3: CATQNERPSYEQYF

J: TRBJ1-3
V: TRBV4-1
D: .
size: .
DNA: TGCGCCAGCAGCCTCAGCGGTACTGGAAACACCATATATTTT
CDR3: CASSLSGTGNTIYF

J: TRBJ2-5
V: TRBV30
D: TRBD2
size: .
DNA: TGTGCCTGGAGGACTAGCGGGGGGGCAGAGACCCAGTACTTC
CDR3: CAWRTSGGAETQYF

J: TRBJ2-2
V: TRBV30
D: .
size: .
DNA: TGTGCCTGGAGATCTGGGGGGGCTCTCACCGGGGAGCTGTTTTTT
CDR3: CAWRSGGALTGELFF

J: TRBJ2-7
V: TRBV5-6
D: .
size: .
DNA: TGTGCCAGCAGCTTGGTAGCGCAGGGGAGAAATTACGAGCAGTACTTC
CDR3: CASSLVAQGRNYEQYF

J: TRBJ1-1
V: TRBV5-1
D: TRBD1
size: once
DNA: TGCGCCAGCAGCTCGACAGGGGGAGCTGAAGCTTTCTTT
CDR3: CASSSTGGAEAFF

J: TRBJ2-7
V: TRBV9
D: TRBD1
size: once
DNA: TGTGCCAGCAGCGTAGGGTTGGGACAGGGTCTCTACGAGCAGTACTTC
CDR3: CASSVGLGQGLYEQYF

J: TRBJ1-5
V: TRBV6-1
D: .
size: .
DNA: .
CDR3: CASSPTSSGQPQHF

J: TRBJ1-2
V: TRBV30
D: .
size: once
DNA: TGTGCCTGGAGTGTCGAAGGGAGGCTTGGCTACACCTTC
CDR3: CAWSVEGRLGYTF

J: TRBJ2-1
V: TRBV2
D: TRBD1
size: .
DNA: TGTGCCAGCAGTATAGGACAGGGGGGCTACAATGAGCAGTTCTTC
CDR3: CASSIGQGGYNEQFF

J: TRBJ2-3
V: TRBV30
D: .
size: once
DNA: TGTGCCTGGACGCAACGGGGAGCAGATACGCAGTATTTT
CDR3: CAWTQRGADTQYF

J: TRBJ2-3
V: TRBV6-6
D: TRBD1
size: few
DNA: TGTGCCAGCAGTTACGGGACAGGGGACACAGATACGCAGTATTTT
CDR3: CASSYGTGDTDTQYF

J: TRBJ2-7
V: TRBV25-1
D: TRBD1
size: .
DNA: TGTGCCACTCAAGGACAGGGGACCGGCGAGCAGTACTTC
CDR3: CATQGQGTGEQYF

J: TRBJ1-2
V: TRBV18
D: .
size: .
DNA: TGTGCCAGCTCCCGAACCGATGGGGGTTACACCTTC
CDR3: CASSRTDGGYTF

J: TRBJ1-1
V: TRBV10-3
D: .
size: .
DNA: TGTGCCATCAGTGCTTGGACAGCTACTCCTGAAGCTTTCTTT
CDR3: CAISAWTATPEAFF